Below are 27 T cell receptor beta chains sequenced from a single sample in a study of regulatory T cells in long-lasting Graves disease. Through Arm-PCR of CDR3 regions and iRepertoire HTBI primers, TCR beta libraries were built. TCRdb reprocessed the multiplex PCR reads via MiXCR and lists one record per CDR3 protein. The sample has over 400,000 distinct CDR3 sequences, roughly 15% seen once; the top ten hold approximately 17%. Time point here: newly diagnosed GD, antithyroid drugs for less than 3 months. RNA from PBMCs was the source of the TCR library. The same data also went into a second study, on T cells in Graves' hyperthyroidism and ophthalmopathy.

The material was peripheral blood mononuclear cells (PBMCs), obtained at new diagnosis, from a patient treated with antithyroid drugs. The receptors were sampled from a woman in her forties or fifties with Graves disease.

On this clonotype: One junction end disagrees with the germline gene, perhaps due to a read error. The rearrangement links TRBV20-1 to TRBJ2-4; TRBD2 is a possible D gene (7 bases). CDR3 size: 12 residues. CDR1 is DFQATT and CDR2 is SNEGSKA in the germline V gene (reference sequence). CDR3 residues: CSARAGAHIEYF. CDR3 in DNA: TGCAGTGCTAGGGCGGGGGCCCACATTGAGTACTTC.

This clonotype was seen at least ten times. The genes are TRBV7-9 and TRBJ2-5; no reliable D call. The CDR3 loop spans 12 amino acids. Trimming left V 0 bases short and J 5 bases short, with 4 bases between. Germline-derived CDR1 and CDR2 are SEHNR and FQNEAQ (reference sequence). CDR3 in amino acids: CASSLARETQYF. CDR3 DNA sequence: TGTGCCAGCAGCTTAGCTCGGGAGACCCAGTACTTC.

The chain is built from TRBV20-1 and TRBJ1-1; 8 bases align to TRBD1. CDR3 length equals 13 residues. V was pared by 4 bases and J by 1 base, with 2 bases of the junction left unmatched. The germline V gene has CDR1 DFQATT and CDR2 SNEGSKA (reference sequence). The CDR3 nucleotides read TGCAGTGCTACAGGGGGCTCGAACACTGAAGCTTTCTTT. It yields the protein CSATGGSNTEAFF.

This clonotype was found many times. The CDR3 nucleotides read TGTGCCATCAGTGAGTCGATATACGTGGGAGGCCAAGAGACCCAGTACTTC. This codes for CAISESIYVGGQETQYF. V gene TRBV10-3 combines with J gene TRBJ2-5; D may be TRBD2 (6 bases). In germline, CDR1 is ENHRY, CDR2 SYGVKD. Trimming shortened V by 0 bases and J by 1 base, and 15 bases separated the two germline ends. This CDR3 is built from 17 residues.

This clonotype has a count of ten or more. V gene TRBV7-2 combines with J gene TRBJ2-5; TRBD1 aligns across 9 bases. After removal of 3 bases from V and 5 bases from J, the junction contained 4 bases not matched to a gene. Germline CDR1 is SGHTA and CDR2 is FQGNSA. The CDR3 totals 14 residues. CDR3 amino acids: CASSFPDRGETQYF. CDR3 bases: TGTGCCAGCAGCTTTCCTGACAGGGGGGAGACCCAGTACTTC.

This clonotype came up a few times. The chain recombines TRBV6-5 with TRBJ2-3; weak D call: TRBD1 (6 bases). Trimming removed 4 bases from V and 5 bases from J, with 13 bases in between. There are 14 residues in the CDR3. CDR1 is MNHEY and CDR2 is SVGAGI in the germline V gene. The CDR3 nucleotides are TGTGCCAGCAGTTTTCGACAGGCGGGAGATACGCAGTATTTT. Translated: CASSFRQAGDTQYF.

This clonotype was recorded many times. The J gene is TRBJ1-5, the V gene TRBV10-3; TRBD1 aligns across 8 bases. The CDR3 runs 12 residues. Looked up from germline, CDR1 is ENHRY and CDR2 is SYGVKD. The V segment lost 11 bases and the J segment 3 bases; nucleotides outside the gene matches: 3. CDR3 bases: TGTGCCTCGGGACAGGACAATCAGCCCCAGCATTTT. It translates to CASGQDNQPQHF.

There are many counts of this clonotype. V usage is TRBV4-1 and J usage is TRBJ2-5; 8 bases are shared with TRBD1. The CDR3 runs 16 residues. From germline, CDR1 is MGHRA and CDR2 YSYEKL. J gave up 1 base and V 0 bases, and 4 bases lay outside the gene matches. The CDR3: CASSQDDRGGQETQYF. The CDR3 coding sequence is TGCGCCAGCAGCCAAGACGACAGGGGTGGCCAAGAGACCCAGTACTTC.

This clonotype was found many times. The CDR3 DNA sequence: TGCGCCAGCAGCTACACGGGGAGTCGGGGCACAGATACGCAGTATTTT. Encoded protein: CASSYTGSRGTDTQYF. The chain couples TRBV5-1 to TRBJ2-3, with D tentatively TRBD2 (5 bases). Germline lookup yields CDR1 SGHRS and CDR2 YFSETQ. The CDR3 consists of 16 residues. Trimming shortened V by 3 bases and J by 1 base, and 15 bases separated the two germline ends.

In its sample, this clonotype was seen many times. V is TRBV28 and J is TRBJ1-2, with D possibly matching TRBD1 (6 bases). The V gene's germline CDR1 is MDHEN and CDR2 SYDVKM. The CDR3 is 13 amino acids. Trimming shortened V by 6 bases and J by 6 bases, and 14 bases separated the two germline ends. The chain's CDR3 is CASRHRRGNGYTF. DNA of the CDR3: TGTGCCAGCAGACACAGGAGGGGGAATGGCTACACCTTC.

This clonotype was seen at least ten times. Here the CDR3 DNA reads TGTGCCAGCAGTTTCGGAGCCACAGATACGCAGTATTTT. It is translated as CASSFGATDTQYF. The chain employs TRBV28 and TRBJ2-3; D call uncertain. From germline, CDR1 is MDHEN and CDR2 SYDVKM. The CDR3 spans 13 residues. V dropped 3 bases and J dropped 2 bases, with 6 bases sitting between them.

Ten or more counts support this clonotype. The chain recombines TRBV5-5 with TRBJ1-2; D uncertain. This CDR3 has 16 amino acids. V was trimmed by 3 bases and J by 0 bases, leaving 15 bases between them. Germline V gene data show CDR1 as SGHKS and CDR2 as YYEKEE (reference sequence). CDR3 DNA sequence: TGTGCCAGCAGCTCCCCGGTGCCGGCATCTAACTATGGCTACACCTTC. This gives the protein CASSSPVPASNYGYTF.

In its sample, this clonotype was seen many times. The V and J genes are TRBV12-3 or TRBV12-4 and TRBJ2-1; D is tentatively TRBD1 or TRBD2 (6 bases each). Trimming took 7 bases from V and 8 from J, leaving 15 bases between them. The CDR3 length is 13 residues. The CDR3 sequence is CASTRGGKDEQFF. In DNA form, the CDR3 reads TGTGCCAGCACTAGAGGGGGGAAGGATGAGCAGTTCTTC.

The rearrangement uses TRBV7-2 and TRBJ2-2; D is unresolved. The germline V gene has CDR1 SGHTA and CDR2 FQGNSA. This CDR3 is built from 17 residues. Trimming pared 5 bases from V and 7 bases from J, leaving 23 bases between. CDR3 in amino acids: CASSTPPATLISGELFF. As DNA, the CDR3 is TGTGCCAGCAGCACCCCCCCAGCCACCTTGATTAGCGGGGAGCTGTTTTTT. The whole variable domain, filled in from reference TRBV7-2 and TRBJ2-2, reads GAGVSQSPSNKVTEKGKDVELRCDPISGHTALYWYRQSLGQGLEFLIYFQGNSAPDKSGLPSDRFSAERTGGSVSTLTIQRTQQEDSAVYLCASSTPPATLISGELFFGEGSRLTVL.

This clonotype came up many times. CDR3 protein: CASSLDQRYEQYF. DNA for the CDR3: TGCGCCAGCAGCTTGGACCAGAGGTACGAGCAGTACTTC. The chain combines TRBV5-1 with TRBJ2-7; D unresolved. Trimming shortened V by 0 bases and J by 4 bases, and 8 bases separated the two germline ends. In germline, CDR1 is SGHRS, CDR2 YFSETQ. The CDR3 sequence is 13 residues long. Supplemented by reference TRBV5-1 and TRBJ2-7, the full variable domain reads KAGVTQTPRYLIKTRGQQVTLSCSPISGHRSVSWYQQTPGQGLQFLFEYFSETQRNKGNFPGRFSGRQFSNSRSEMNVSTLELGDSALYLCASSLDQRYEQYFGPGTRLTVT.

The chain recombines TRBV6-2 or TRBV6-3 with TRBJ1-5, with TRBD1 matching 9 bases. There are 18 residues in the CDR3. V was pared by 2 bases and J by 6 bases, with 14 bases of the junction left unmatched. Germline-derived CDR1 and CDR2 are MNHEY and SVGEGT. The CDR3 region is CASSYAEPGQGNPQPQHF. The CDR3, as DNA: TGTGCCAGCAGTTACGCGGAACCGGGACAGGGTAATCCTCAGCCCCAGCATTTT.

The genes are TRBV2 and TRBJ2-4; D ambiguous. Trimming took off 2 bases at V and 4 bases at J, with 0 bases between the two ends. CDR1 is SNHLY, CDR2 FYNNEI, per germline. The CDR3 runs to 11 residues. CDR3 sequence (DNA): TGTGCCAGCAGTGAAAAAAACATTCAGTACTTC. It specifies CASSEKNIQYF.

The chain links TRBV5-1 to TRBJ2-3; TRBD1 agrees at 9 bases. Germline CDR1 reads SGHRS; CDR2 reads YFSETQ. V lost 3 bases and J lost 4; bases outside the gene matches: 9. The CDR3 is 16 amino acids. CDR3 nucleotides: TGCGCCAGCAGCTCGACCCTCGGGACAGGGCCAGATACGCAGTATTTT. It encodes CASSSTLGTGPDTQYF.

This clonotype was seen at least ten times. The chain employs TRBV3-1 and TRBJ2-1; the match to TRBD1 covers 7 bases. The junction had 9 bases not matched to a gene; V was cut back by 3 bases and J by 4 bases. The CDR3 runs 16 residues. Germline V gene sequence: CDR1 LGHDT, CDR2 YNNKEL (reference sequence). The CDR3 DNA reads TGTGCCAGCAGCCAGCGACAGGGACCGGCTTACAATGAGCAGTTCTTC. Protein product: CASSQRQGPAYNEQFF.

The chain has TRBV10-1 and TRBJ2-3, with 8 bases aligning to TRBD1. From germline, CDR1 is WNHNN and CDR2 SYGVQD (reference sequence). Trimming took 4 bases from V and 2 from J; bases not matched to a gene: 11. CDR3 length equals 17 residues. The CDR3 loop is CASSGFGQGEDTDTQYF. The CDR3 region has the DNA TGCGCCAGCAGTGGCTTCGGACAGGGAGAGGACACAGATACGCAGTATTTT.

This clonotype was recorded at least ten times. The chain carries TRBV5-1 and TRBJ1-2; 7 bases are shared with TRBD1. V gave up 2 bases and J gave up 8 bases; unmatched junction bases: 6. Germline V gene lookup returns CDR1 SGHRS and CDR2 YFSETQ. The CDR3 has 13 amino acids. The CDR3 nucleotides read TGCGCCAGCAGCTTACACACAGGGGACGGCTACACCTTC. Protein sequence: CASSLHTGDGYTF.

This clonotype was counted ten times or more. The J gene is TRBJ2-7, the V gene TRBV5-8; possible D gene TRBD1, 6 bases. CDR3 size: 16 residues. Germline V lookup: CDR1 SGHTS, CDR2 YDEGEE. V dropped 6 bases and J dropped 0 bases, with 19 bases sitting between them. CDR3 sequence (DNA): TGTGCCAGCAACCTCCCGGGACACACAGACTCCTACGAGCAGTACTTC. Translated: CASNLPGHTDSYEQYF.

Many counts were recorded for this clonotype. The chain has TRBV19 and TRBJ2-3; a weak D match, TRBD2 (5 bases). In germline, CDR1 is LNHDA, CDR2 SQIVND (reference sequence). The V end was cut by 7 bases, the J end by 6 bases, with 11 bases between. This CDR3 is 12 amino acids long. The CDR3 sequence is CASNVGDDTQYF. The CDR3 DNA reads TGTGCCAGTAACGTGGGAGACGATACGCAGTATTTT. The whole variable domain, filled in from reference TRBV19 and TRBJ2-3, reads DGGITQSPKYLFRKEGQNVTLSCEQNLNHDAMYWYRQDPGQGLRLIYYSQIVNDFQKGDIAEGYSVSREKKESFPLTVTSAQKNPTAFYLCASNVGDDTQYFGPGTRLTVL.

This clonotype was found many times. The chain carries TRBV11-2 and TRBJ2-7; a weak D match, TRBD1 (6 bases). CDR1 SGHAT and CDR2 FQNNGV come from the germline V gene. The CDR3 contains 15 residues. Trimming took off 1 base at V and 3 bases at J, with 13 bases between the two ends. The CDR3 sequence: CASSLGGLGGYEQYF. In DNA, the CDR3 is TGTGCCAGCAGCTTAGGAGGGCTAGGGGGCTACGAGCAGTACTTC.

This clonotype was observed at least ten times. The chain joins TRBV3-1 to TRBJ2-5; 8 nucleotides align to TRBD1. The CDR3 extends over 14 amino acids. The germline V gene encodes CDR1 LGHDT and CDR2 YNNKEL (reference sequence). The V gene end was trimmed by 1 base and the J gene end by 5 bases; junction bases not matched to a gene: 3. CDR3 region: CASSQVQGEETQYF. CDR3 nucleotides: TGTGCCAGCAGCCAAGTACAGGGGGAGGAGACCCAGTACTTC.

Regarding this clonotype: Relative to the germline gene, one junction end is altered; a read error may explain this. J is TRBJ2-2 and V is TRBV13; a weak D match, TRBD2 (6 bases). The length of the CDR3 is 16 residues. The germline V gene encodes CDR1 PRHDT and CDR2 FYEKMQ (reference sequence). CDR3: CASSSSGRSNTRELFF. CDR3 DNA: TGTGCCAGCAGCTCGAGCGGGCGAAGTAACACCAGGGAGCTGTTTTTT.

This clonotype was detected ten times or more. The CDR3 sequence: CASSYSRERNYNEQFF. In DNA, the CDR3 is TGTGCCAGCAGTTACTCGCGGGAGCGGAACTACAATGAGCAGTTCTTC. The rearrangement links TRBV6-2 or TRBV6-3 to TRBJ2-1; TRBD2 matches at 7 bases. Unmatched junction bases numbered 5, after V lost 0 bases and J lost 3 bases. The germline V gene encodes CDR1 MNHEY and CDR2 SVGEGT. The CDR3 consists of 16 residues.